This T cell receptor (beta chain) was retrieved from a study of shared clonotypes between healthy human individuals. Study-wide results and limits: When compared with the clonotypes that were shared by all four sorted-subset donors, the non-shared clonotypes turned out to have lower generation probabilities. Few donors restricted represented genetic and exposure-history diversity.

Assay execution took place at the deep level. TCRdb's copy holds only in-frame clones and misses some; the assay was immunoSEQ multiplex PCR. The sample lists some 1,900,000 clones, about 95% occurring once. In regard to this clone: No antigen is known for it.

The naive CD8 fraction comprised CD45RO-negative cells positively selected for CCR7 and excluded terminally differentiated effector memory CD45RA+ cells. The receptor was derived from a man younger than 35 in good health. The sample comprised naive CD8+ T cells sorted from blood.

The CDR3 protein is CASSVGQLNEQYF. The CDR3 coding sequence is TGTGCCAGCAGCGTGGGACAGTTGAACGAGCAGTACTTC. The V and J genes are TRBV13 and TRBJ2-7; TRBD1 agrees at 7 bases. Germline values: CDR1 PRHDT, CDR2 FYEKMQ (reference sequence). V lost 5 bases and J lost 5; bases outside the gene matches: 6. The CDR3 runs 13 residues.